This TCR beta chain was captured in a study of cytomegalovirus exposure and HLA in healthy donors. The overall study: Approximately 190 million T cells yielded 90 million to 130 million unique TCR beta sequences, as an earlier analysis found.

This clone was counted only a few times. Its antigen is still unknown. PCR employed 60 Vbeta and 13 Jbeta primers. TCRdb keeps only in-frame clones here, not all; method: immunoSEQ multiplex PCR. The sample holds some 100,000 clones, under 85% seen once. Study observations and caveats: The authors reported that TCR beta sequences could predict HLA-A and HLA-B alleles. These predictions were accurate for most subjects in the first cohort. There were reportedly fewer N-insertions in an Asian-associated ancestry cluster than the roughly 670-donor mean, in a later analysis.

Healthy individuals who donated bone marrow served as the donors. The sequenced sample consisted of PBMCs. The sequence derives from a man aged 35 to 55 in good health and CMV-seropositive.

The CDR3 loop is CAWSLKAGTGGEYEQYF. The DNA of the CDR3 is TGTGCCTGGAGCCTCAAAGCCGGGACAGGGGGCGAATACGAGCAGTACTTC. This chain uses TRBV30 with TRBJ2-5; 12 positions agree with TRBD1. The end of the DNA fits TRBJ2-7 better, so the J call may be wrong. The CDR3 has 17 amino acids. CDR1 and CDR2 from the germline V gene are GTSNPN and SVGIG (reference sequence).